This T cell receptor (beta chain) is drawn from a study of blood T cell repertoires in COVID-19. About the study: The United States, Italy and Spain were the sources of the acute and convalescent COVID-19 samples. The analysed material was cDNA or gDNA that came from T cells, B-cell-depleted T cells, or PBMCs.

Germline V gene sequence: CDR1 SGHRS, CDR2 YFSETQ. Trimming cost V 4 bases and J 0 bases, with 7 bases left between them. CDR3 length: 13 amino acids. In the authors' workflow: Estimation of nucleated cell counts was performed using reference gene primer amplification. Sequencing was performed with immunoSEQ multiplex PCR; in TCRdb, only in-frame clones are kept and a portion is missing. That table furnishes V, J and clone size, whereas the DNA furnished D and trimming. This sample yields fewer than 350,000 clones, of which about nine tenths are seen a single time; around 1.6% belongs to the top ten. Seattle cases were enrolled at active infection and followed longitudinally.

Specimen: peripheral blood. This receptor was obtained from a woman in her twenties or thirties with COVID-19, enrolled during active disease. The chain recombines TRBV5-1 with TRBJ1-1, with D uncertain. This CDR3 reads CASSLDLNTEAFF. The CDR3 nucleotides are TGCGCCAGCAGCCTCGACTTGAACACTGAAGCTTTCTTT.